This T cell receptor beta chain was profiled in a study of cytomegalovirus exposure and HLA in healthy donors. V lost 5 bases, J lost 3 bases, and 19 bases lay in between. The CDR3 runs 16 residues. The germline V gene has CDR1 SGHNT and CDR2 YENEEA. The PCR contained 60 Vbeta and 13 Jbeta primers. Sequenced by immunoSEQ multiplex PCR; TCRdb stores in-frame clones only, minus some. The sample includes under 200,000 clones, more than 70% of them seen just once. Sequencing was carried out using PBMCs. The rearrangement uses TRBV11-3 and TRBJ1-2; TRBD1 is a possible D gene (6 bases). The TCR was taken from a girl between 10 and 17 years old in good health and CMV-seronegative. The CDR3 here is CASSRGGVSEDYGYTF. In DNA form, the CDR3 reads TGTGCCAGCAGCCGAGGGGGGGTCTCGGAGGACTATGGCTACACCTTC.